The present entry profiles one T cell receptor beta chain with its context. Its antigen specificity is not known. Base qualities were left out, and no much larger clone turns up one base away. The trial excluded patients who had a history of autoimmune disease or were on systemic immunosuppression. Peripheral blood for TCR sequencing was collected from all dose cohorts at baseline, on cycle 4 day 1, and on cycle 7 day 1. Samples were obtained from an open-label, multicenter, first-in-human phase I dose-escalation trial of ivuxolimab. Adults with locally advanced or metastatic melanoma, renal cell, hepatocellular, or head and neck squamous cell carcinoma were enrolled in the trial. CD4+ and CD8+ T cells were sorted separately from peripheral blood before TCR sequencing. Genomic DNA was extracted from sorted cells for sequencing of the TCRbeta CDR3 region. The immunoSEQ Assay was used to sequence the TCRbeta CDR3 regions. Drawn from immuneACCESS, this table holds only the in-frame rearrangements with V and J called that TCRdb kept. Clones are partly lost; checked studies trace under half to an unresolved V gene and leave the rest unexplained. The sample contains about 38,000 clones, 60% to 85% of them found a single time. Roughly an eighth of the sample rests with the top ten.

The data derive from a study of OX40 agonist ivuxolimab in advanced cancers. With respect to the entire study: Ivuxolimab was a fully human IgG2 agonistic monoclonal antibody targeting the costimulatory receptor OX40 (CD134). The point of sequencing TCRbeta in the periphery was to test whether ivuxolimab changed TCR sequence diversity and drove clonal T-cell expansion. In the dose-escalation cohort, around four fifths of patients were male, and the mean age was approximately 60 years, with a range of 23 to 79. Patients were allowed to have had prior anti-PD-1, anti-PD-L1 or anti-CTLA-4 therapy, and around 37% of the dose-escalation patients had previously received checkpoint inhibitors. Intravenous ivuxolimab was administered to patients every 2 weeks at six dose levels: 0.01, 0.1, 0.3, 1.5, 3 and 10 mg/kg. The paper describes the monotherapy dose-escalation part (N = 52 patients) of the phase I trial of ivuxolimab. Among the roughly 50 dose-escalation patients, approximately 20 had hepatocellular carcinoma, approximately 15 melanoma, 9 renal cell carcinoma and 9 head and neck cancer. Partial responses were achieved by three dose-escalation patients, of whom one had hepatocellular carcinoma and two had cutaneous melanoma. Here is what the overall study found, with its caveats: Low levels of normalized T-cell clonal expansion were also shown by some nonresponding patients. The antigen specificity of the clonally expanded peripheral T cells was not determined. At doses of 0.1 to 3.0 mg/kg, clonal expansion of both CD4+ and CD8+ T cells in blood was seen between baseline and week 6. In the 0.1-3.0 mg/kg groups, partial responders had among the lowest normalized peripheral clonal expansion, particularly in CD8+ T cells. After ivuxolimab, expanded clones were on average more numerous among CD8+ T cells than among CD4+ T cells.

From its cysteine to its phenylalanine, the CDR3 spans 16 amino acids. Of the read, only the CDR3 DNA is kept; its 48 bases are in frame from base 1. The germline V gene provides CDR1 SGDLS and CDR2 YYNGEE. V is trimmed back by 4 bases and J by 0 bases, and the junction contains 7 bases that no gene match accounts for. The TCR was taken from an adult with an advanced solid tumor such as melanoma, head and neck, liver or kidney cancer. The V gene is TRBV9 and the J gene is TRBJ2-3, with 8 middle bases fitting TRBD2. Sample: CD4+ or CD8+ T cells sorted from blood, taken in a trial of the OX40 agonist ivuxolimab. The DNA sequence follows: TGTGCCAGCAGCATAACTAGCGGTCCCAGCACAGATACGCAGTATTTT. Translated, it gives CASSITSGPSTDTQYF.